Listed below are T cell receptor beta chains from one sample, sequenced in a study of beta chain features in type 1 diabetes. Clones were read by immunoSEQ multiplex PCR, and TCRdb kept only the in-frame ones, dropping some. The sample holds 300,000 to 400,000 clones, around an eighth seen once. Sequenced sample: naive CD4+ T cells from blood. All receptors come from a young man in good health. Both conserved end residues are part of each CDR3. The D gene is left open where the match is weak. Only part of the rows carry a size: once, few, many, or a class if the clone is expanded.

>TRBJ1-2|TRBV10-3|few|TRBD1
TGTGCCATCAGTGGGACAGGGGATTATGGCTACACCTTC
CAISGTGDYGYTF
>TRBJ2-1|TRBV4-3|few|TRBD2
TGCGCCAGCAGCCAAGCTTTGACTAGCGGGAGCTTCCGTGATCAGTTCTTC
CASSQALTSGSFRDQFF
>TRBJ2-3|TRBV11-3|-|-
TGTGCCAGCAGCTTAAGGGTCCCTGGGCGGGCAGATACGCAGTATTTT
CASSLRVPGRADTQYF
>TRBJ2-3|TRBV28|-|-
TGTGCCAGCAGTTTTAGGGGCAGCACAGATACGCAGTATTTT
CASSFRGSTDTQYF
>TRBJ2-7|TRBV4-2|few|TRBD2
TGTGCCAGCAGCCAGGCCGGGACTAGCGGATTCCCTTACGAGCAGTACTTC
CASSQAGTSGFPYEQYF
>TRBJ1-6|TRBV5-1|-|-
TGCGCCAGCAGCTTGGCCGAGGATTCACCCCTCCACTTT
CASSLAEDSPLHF
>TRBJ1-6|TRBV6-5|-|-
TGTGCCAGCACCAAGGCCACAGGGTTTTCACCCCTCCACTTT
CASTKATGFSPLHF
>TRBJ2-7|TRBV30|few|-
TGTGCCTGGTCACAGCTCTACGAGCAGTACTTC
CAWSQLYEQYF
>TRBJ1-1|TRBV7-9|-|-
TGTGCCAGCAGCTTAGCAGCCCAGGACACTGAAGCTTTCTTT
CASSLAAQDTEAFF
>TRBJ2-1|TRBV29-1|-|TRBD1
TGCAGCGTATCCGGGACAGGGTCCTACAATGAGCAGTTCTTC
CSVSGTGSYNEQFF
>TRBJ2-7|TRBV7-2|-|-
TGTGCCAGCAGCTTAGTAACAGACAGCTCCTACGAGCAGTACTTC
CASSLVTDSSYEQYF
>TRBJ1-1|TRBV5-1|-|TRBD1
TGCGCCAGCAGCTTGGTTACAGGGGACGGCACTGAAGCTTTCTTT
CASSLVTGDGTEAFF
>TRBJ2-5|TRBV10-3|-|-
TGTGCCATCAGTGAAGGGCTAGCGCAAGAGACCCAGTACTTC
CAISEGLAQETQYF
>TRBJ2-6|TRBV15|-|TRBD1
TGTGCCACCAGCAGAGATCCTCGTTGGGGCCAGGGGGCTCTTGGTGGGGCCAACGTCCTGACTTTC
CATSRDPRWGQGALGGANVLTF
>TRBJ2-3|TRBV11-2|-|TRBD1
TGTGCCAACAGCTTAGGGACAGGGAGCACAGATACGCAGTATTTT
CANSLGTGSTDTQYF
>TRBJ1-1|TRBV2|few|-
TGTGCCAGCCGGGTCGCGATGAACACTGAAGCTTTCTTT
CASRVAMNTEAFF
>TRBJ1-2|TRBV30|-|-
TGTGCCTGGAGCCCGGGACAAAACTATGGCTACACCTTC
CAWSPGQNYGYTF
>TRBJ2-2|TRBV5-4|few|TRBD1
TGTGCCAGCAGCTTCGAGGGGACAGTACGATTGCGGGAGCTGTTTTTT
CASSFEGTVRLRELFF
>TRBJ2-2|TRBV7-9|-|-
TGTGCCAGCAGCTTGTCTCCGGGATTCTACACCGGGGAGCTGTTTTTT
CASSLSPGFYTGELFF
>TRBJ2-7|TRBV6-5|-|TRBD2
TGTGCCAGCAGTCGAAGGACTAGCGGGAGCGAGCAGTACTTC
CASSRRTSGSEQYF
>TRBJ2-7|TRBV5-1|few|TRBD2
TGCGCCAGCAGCGATCCAGCGGGAGGGCGCGAGCAGTACTTC
CASSDPAGGREQYF
>TRBJ2-7|TRBV10-3|-|TRBD1
TGTGCCATCAGCGAGGCCGGACAGGGAGGCTCCTACGAGCAGTACTTC
CAISEAGQGGSYEQYF
>TRBJ1-5|TRBV6-6|-|-
TGTGCCAGCAGTTACTCGAGCAATCGGCCCCAGCATTTT
CASSYSSNRPQHF
>TRBJ2-7|TRBV7-2|few|TRBD2
TGTGCCAGCAGTCGGACTAGCGGTCCTAACGAGCAGTACTTC
CASSRTSGPNEQYF
>TRBJ1-2|TRBV6-5|few|-
TGTGCCAGCAGTTACTCGGGCTCTACCAATGGCTACACCTTC
CASSYSGSTNGYTF
>TRBJ2-7|TRBV6-1|-|TRBD1
TGTGCCAGCAGTGCCGTAGGGACAGGGTCCTACGAGCAGTACTTC
CASSAVGTGSYEQYF
>TRBJ1-6|TRBV9|-|TRBD1
TGTGCCAGCAGCCCAAGGGGGACAGGGAGTTCACCCCTCCACTTT
CASSPRGTGSSPLHF
>TRBJ2-2|TRBV7-2|few|-
TGTGCCAGCAGCTTCCTGAACTTGAACACCGGGGAGCTGTTTTTT
CASSFLNLNTGELFF
>TRBJ2-2|TRBV10-3|-|-
TGTGCCATCGGGGACACTGCGAACACCGGGGAGCTGTTTTTT
CAIGDTANTGELFF
>TRBJ1-1|TRBV4-3|-|-
TGCGCCAGCAGCCAGTCCGGGAAGGTTTACGAAGCTTTCTTT
CASSQSGKVYEAFF
>TRBJ2-7|TRBV4-1|-|TRBD2
TGCGCCAGCAGCCAAGATTGGACTAGCGGGAGGCCCGACGAGCAGTACTTC
CASSQDWTSGRPDEQYF
>TRBJ2-5|TRBV18|few|-
TGTGCCAGCTCCCAGAAAGAGACCCAGTACTTC
CASSQKETQYF
>TRBJ2-3|TRBV15|few|TRBD2
TGTGCCACCAGCGCCGGGGGGGGCTACACAGATACGCAGTATTTT
CATSAGGGYTDTQYF
>TRBJ1-2|TRBV7-6|-|-
TGTGCCAGCAGCTTAGCACAGGAGTATGGCTACACCTTC
CASSLAQEYGYTF
>TRBJ2-2|TRBV5-4|few|TRBD1
TGTGCCAGCAGCGGGGGACGGGACAGGGCGAACACCGGGGAGCTGTTTTTT
CASSGGRDRANTGELFF
>TRBJ1-3|TRBV30|-|-
TGTGCCTGGAGTGTACCCGTGAGCTCTGGAAACACCATATATTTT
CAWSVPVSSGNTIYF
>TRBJ2-7|TRBV18|few|TRBD1
TGTGCCAGCTCACTCGGGACAGAGAGCTCCTACGAGCAGTACTTC
CASSLGTESSYEQYF
>TRBJ2-7|TRBV18|-|TRBD2
TGTGCCAGCTCACCTGCTAATAGCGGGGGGGCGGAGGAGCAGTACTTC
CASSPANSGGAEEQYF
>TRBJ2-5|TRBV9|few|-
TGTGCCAGCAGCGTAGCTGAGGGATACCAAGAGACCCAGTACTTC
CASSVAEGYQETQYF
>TRBJ1-2|TRBV2|-|-
TGTGCCAGCACAAGAGCCCATTATTATGGCTACACCTTC
CASTRAHYYGYTF
>TRBJ1-1|TRBV7-2|few|-
TGTGCCAGCAGCTTAACCAGAAAGAACACTGAAGCTTTCTTT
CASSLTRKNTEAFF
>TRBJ1-6|TRBV4-2|few|-
TGTGCCAGCAGCCTCGTGAGGGGGAATTCACCCCTCCACTTT
CASSLVRGNSPLHF
>TRBJ1-1|TRBV28|-|-
TGTGCCAGCATCAAGGAGGGGATTCTAAGGAACACTGAAGCTTTCTTT
CASIKEGILRNTEAFF
>TRBJ2-6|TRBV9|-|-
TGTGCCAGCAGCGGATTACCGGGACTTCATTCTGGGGCCAACGTCCTGACTTTC
CASSGLPGLHSGANVLTF
>TRBJ1-5|TRBV19|few|-
TGTGCCAGTAGAATCGTAGGAGACAATCAGCCCCAGCATTTT
CASRIVGDNQPQHF
>TRBJ2-3|TRBV2|-|-
TGTGCCAGCAGTGACACTACAGATACGCAGTATTTT
CASSDTTDTQYF
>TRBJ2-2|TRBV7-8|-|-
TGTGCCAGCAGCTTGCGACAGAGGAACACCGGGGAGCTGTTTTTT
CASSLRQRNTGELFF
>TRBJ2-3|TRBV20-1|-|-
TGCAGAGCGATAGATACGCAGTATTTT
CRAIDTQYF
>TRBJ1-2|TRBV30|few|-
TGTGCCTGGAACCGGGGGGGGCGCGTGGGCTACACCTTC
CAWNRGGRVGYTF
>TRBJ1-5|TRBV7-9|few|-
TGTGCCAGCAGCGTCGACAGTAATAGCAATCAGCCCCAGCATTTT
CASSVDSNSNQPQHF